The 21 T cell receptor beta chains reported below all come from one sample, sequenced in a study of blood T cell repertoires in COVID-19. Libraries were prepared by immunoSEQ multiplex PCR; TCRdb keeps only in-frame clonotypes and omits some of them. The data show hundreds of thousands of clones, around 92% seen once. Sequenced material: peripheral blood. The receptors originated from a man between 40 and 49 years old with acute or convalescent COVID-19.

Of note for this clone: The sample holds other DNA sequences that translate to the same CDR3. V gene TRBV4-3 combines with J gene TRBJ2-7; the match to TRBD1 covers 7 bases. Germline V gene data show CDR1 as LGHNA and CDR2 as YSLEER. This CDR3 is built from 16 residues. Trimming at V came to 0 bases and at J to 0 bases, leaving 5 bases not matched to a gene. CDR3 nucleotide sequence: TGCGCCAGCAGCCAAGATTGGGCAGGGGGCTCCTACGAGCAGTACTTC. This codes for CASSQDWAGGSYEQYF.

V is TRBV2 and J is TRBJ1-1; 7 positions match TRBD1. Per the germline V gene, CDR1 is SNHLY and CDR2 is FYNNEI. The junction had 4 bases not matched to a gene; V was cut back by 6 bases and J by 3 bases. The length of the CDR3 is 13 residues. CDR3 loop: CASRRGRYTEAFF. As DNA, the CDR3 is TGTGCCAGCAGGAGGGGGCGTTACACTGAAGCTTTCTTT.

The rearrangement uses TRBV6-5 and TRBJ1-5; a weak D match, TRBD1 (6 bases). CDR1 and CDR2 (germline): MNHEY, SVGAGI. The CDR3 has 13 residues. V was clipped by 8 bases and J by 3 bases, with 11 bases between them. CDR3 nucleotides: TGTGCCAGCTCAAGGACAGACAATCAGCCCCAGCATTTT. Its translation: CASSRTDNQPQHF.

The rearrangement uses TRBV5-4 and TRBJ2-3, with 8 nucleotides matching TRBD2. From germline, CDR1 is SGHNT and CDR2 YYREEE (reference sequence). The ends lost 5 bases at V and 0 bases at J; junction bases unmatched: 14. The CDR3 is 18 residues long. In DNA form, the CDR3 reads TGTGCCAGCAGTCCCAGCGGGGGACTTACGGCTAGCACAGATACGCAGTATTTT. Its translation is CASSPSGGLTASTDTQYF.

V gene TRBV28 combines with J gene TRBJ2-7; 10 bases align to TRBD1. V dropped 6 bases and J dropped 2; count of bases not matched to a gene: 4. The CDR3 spans 14 residues. Germline CDR1 and CDR2: MDHEN and SYDVKM. Here the CDR3 reads CASRMTGGPYEQYF. DNA of the CDR3: TGTGCCAGCAGAATGACAGGGGGCCCCTACGAGCAGTACTTC.

The chain links TRBV11-1 to TRBJ1-2; a possible D gene is TRBD1 (6 bases). The CDR3 consists of 14 residues. In germline, CDR1 is SGHAT, CDR2 FQDESV (reference sequence). V gave up 3 bases and J gave up 5 bases, with 13 bases separating them. CDR3 nucleotides: TGTGCCAGCAGCTTTGGGACAAGGCCTTATGGCTACACCTTC. Protein sequence: CASSFGTRPYGYTF.

The CDR3 region has the DNA TGTGCCAGCAGCTTAGCGGGAGGGCCCTACAATGAGCAGTTCTTC. The encoded protein is CASSLAGGPYNEQFF. The V gene is TRBV7-3, the J gene TRBJ2-1; 9 nucleotides match TRBD2. Germline V gives CDR1 SGHTA, CDR2 FQGTGA. The length of the CDR3 is 15 residues. Trimming took 2 bases from V and 2 from J; bases not matched to a gene: 1.

The chain joins TRBV28 to TRBJ1-5; no clear D. Between the trimmed V and J ends, which lost 6 bases and 4 bases, there was a span of 7 bases. Germline V CDR1 and CDR2: MDHEN, SYDVKM. The CDR3 totals 12 residues. CDR3 sequence reads: CASRGVNQPQHF. In DNA form, the CDR3 reads TGTGCCAGCAGGGGAGTGAATCAGCCCCAGCATTTT.

This clone was found a few times. The chain combines TRBV9 with TRBJ2-1, with D perhaps TRBD2 (6 bases). Germline CDR1 SGDLS, CDR2 YYNGEE. Trimming removed 0 bases at V and 6 bases at J, with 16 bases between. The CDR3 sequence is 16 residues long. CDR3 coding DNA: TGTGCCAGCAGCGTAGGCGGAGGGGCGGTGGGCAATGAGCAGTTCTTC. The encoded protein is CASSVGGGAVGNEQFF.

This chain uses TRBV2 with TRBJ1-2; TRBD1 might be the D (6 bases). Germline CDR1 and CDR2: SNHLY and FYNNEI. This CDR3 has 11 residues. Trimming removed 5 bases at V and 8 bases at J, with 9 bases between. In DNA, the CDR3 is TGTGCCAGCAGTTGGGACATAGGCTACACCTTC. Translation: CASSWDIGYTF. The full variable domain, rest sourced from reference TRBV2 and TRBJ1-2, is EPEVTQTPSHQVTQMGQEVILRCVPISNHLYFYWYRQILGQKVEFLVSFYNNEISEKSEIFDDQFSVERPDGSNFTLKIRSTKLEDSAMYFCASSWDIGYTFGSGTRLTVV.

The chain recombines TRBV5-4 with TRBJ2-3, with D possibly being TRBD2 (6 bases). The CDR3 runs 14 residues. V dropped 1 base and J dropped 6 bases, with 12 bases sitting between them. Germline-derived CDR1 and CDR2 are SGHNT and YYREEE (reference sequence). The CDR3 region has the DNA TGTGCCAGCAGCTTGCGGGAGTCCCCGGATACGCAGTATTTT. Translation gives CASSLRESPDTQYF. Using reference TRBV5-4 and TRBJ2-3 for the parts outside the CDR3, the full variable domain is ETGVTQSPTHLIKTRGQQVTLRCSSQSGHNTVSWYQQALGQGPQFIFQYYREEENGRGNFPPRFSGLQFPNYSSELNVNALELDDSALYLCASSLRESPDTQYFGPGTRLTVL.

This chain uses TRBV27 with TRBJ2-5; TRBD1 agrees at 7 bases. The CDR3 runs 14 residues. Trimming took 5 bases from V and 5 from J; bases not matched to a gene: 8. Per germline, CDR1 MNHEY and CDR2 SMNVEV (reference sequence). DNA for the CDR3: TGTGCCAGCAGTCCACAGGGGCAGTGGGAGACCCAGTACTTC. It yields the protein CASSPQGQWETQYF.

This rearrangement joins TRBV21-1 to TRBJ1-3; the tabulated D call, TRBD1, remains unverified against the DNA. TRBV21-1 is reported as a pseudogene. The CDR3 is made up of 15 amino acids. The CDR3 nucleotides read TGTGCCAGCAGCAAAGGCAGGGGCTCTGGAAACACCATATATTTT. Its translation: CASSKGRGSGNTIYF.

The chain couples TRBV28 to TRBJ1-2; D unclear. The germline V gene has CDR1 MDHEN and CDR2 SYDVKM. V gave up 5 bases and J gave up 6 bases, with 16 bases separating them. There are 14 residues in the CDR3. The CDR3: CASSVPGRENGYTF. The DNA of the CDR3 is TGTGCCAGCAGTGTTCCTGGCCGGGAGAATGGCTACACCTTC.

V usage is TRBV9 and J usage is TRBJ2-7; D gene ambiguous. V shed 0 bases and J shed 2 bases, with 12 bases lying between them. This CDR3 is 15 amino acids long. Germline CDR1 and CDR2: SGDLS and YYNGEE. The CDR3 DNA reads as TGTGCCAGCAGCGTAGCGGGTGCGAGTACCTACGAGCAGTACTTC. Translated: CASSVAGASTYEQYF.

The chain has TRBV3-1 (or the pseudogene TRBV3-2) and TRBJ2-1, with TRBD2 matching over 9 bases. From germline, CDR1 is LGHDT and CDR2 YNNKEL (reference sequence). V trimming: 2 bases; J trimming: 1 base; junction bases outside the gene matches: 9. The CDR3 loop spans 18 amino acids. The DNA for the CDR3 is TGTGCCAGCAGCCAAATCGGCCTAGCGGGGACTTCCTACAATGAGCAGTTCTTC. Protein product: CASSQIGLAGTSYNEQFF.

J is TRBJ2-3 and V is TRBV5-1, with 11 bases that match TRBD2. Germline V lookup: CDR1 SGHRS, CDR2 YFSETQ. This CDR3 has 15 amino acids. J was trimmed by 5 bases and V by 3 bases; bases with no gene match: 5. In DNA form, the CDR3 reads TGCGCCAGCAGCTCCATAGCGGGGGGGATAGATACGCAGTATTTT. This translates into CASSSIAGGIDTQYF.

The rearrangement links TRBV27 to TRBJ2-7, with a weak D call TRBD1 (5 bases). Germline assignment: CDR1 MNHEY and CDR2 SMNVEV (reference sequence). V was trimmed by 2 bases and J by 7 bases, leaving 12 bases between them. The CDR3 is 13 amino acids. CDR3 sequence (DNA): TGTGCCAGCAGTTTAGGCAGGGTAGGAGAGCAGTACTTC. Its translation: CASSLGRVGEQYF.

The V gene is TRBV7-9, the J gene TRBJ1-4, with 8 bases that match TRBD1. The V gene's germline CDR1 is SEHNR and CDR2 FQNEAQ (reference sequence). The V gene end was trimmed by 5 bases and the J gene end by 7 bases; junction bases not matched to a gene: 9. There are 15 residues in the CDR3. CDR3 sequence: CASSLGQGRIEKLFF. As DNA, the CDR3 is TGTGCCAGCAGCCTAGGACAGGGACGCATTGAAAAACTGTTTTTT.

The V and J genes are TRBV9 and TRBJ2-3; TRBD2 aligns across 10 bases. The CDR3 has 15 residues. Germline CDR1 SGDLS, CDR2 YYNGEE. V lost 0 bases and J lost 11; bases outside the gene matches: 9. As DNA, the CDR3 is TGTGCCAGCAGCGTAGATAGTAGCGGGGGGTGGCAGCAGTATTTT. Translated: CASSVDSSGGWQQYF.

The chain combines TRBV6-6 with TRBJ2-3; TRBD2 matches at 12 bases. Germline CDR1 and CDR2: MNHNY and SVGAGI (reference sequence). This CDR3 is 17 amino acids long. Losses at the gene ends were 5 bases for V and 2 bases for J; bases not matched to a gene: 8. CDR3 DNA: TGTGCCAGCAGTCCAGAATCTAGCGGGGGGGCCACAGATACGCAGTATTTT. This sequence encodes CASSPESSGGATDTQYF.